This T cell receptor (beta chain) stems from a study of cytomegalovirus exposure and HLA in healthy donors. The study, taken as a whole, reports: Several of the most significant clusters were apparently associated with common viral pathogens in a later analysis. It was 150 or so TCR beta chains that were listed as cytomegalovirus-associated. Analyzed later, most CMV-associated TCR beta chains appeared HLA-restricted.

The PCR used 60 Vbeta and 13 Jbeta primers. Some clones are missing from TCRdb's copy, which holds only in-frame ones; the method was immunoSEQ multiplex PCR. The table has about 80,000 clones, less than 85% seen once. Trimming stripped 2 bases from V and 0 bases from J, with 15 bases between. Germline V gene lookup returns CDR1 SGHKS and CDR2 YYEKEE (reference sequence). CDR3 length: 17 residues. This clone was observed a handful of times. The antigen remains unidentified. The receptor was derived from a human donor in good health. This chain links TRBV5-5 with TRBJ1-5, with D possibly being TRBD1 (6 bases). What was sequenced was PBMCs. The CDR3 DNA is TGTGCCAGCAGCTTCCGTGGACAGCTTTCTAGCAATCAGCCCCAGCATTTT. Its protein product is CASSFRGQLSSNQPQHF.